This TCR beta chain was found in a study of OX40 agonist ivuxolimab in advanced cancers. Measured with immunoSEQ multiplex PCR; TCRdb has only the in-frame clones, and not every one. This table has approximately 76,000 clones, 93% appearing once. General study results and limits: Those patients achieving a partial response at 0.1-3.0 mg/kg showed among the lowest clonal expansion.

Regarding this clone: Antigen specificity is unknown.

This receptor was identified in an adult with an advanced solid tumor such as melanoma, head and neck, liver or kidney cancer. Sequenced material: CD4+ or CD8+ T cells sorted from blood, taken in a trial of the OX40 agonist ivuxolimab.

The CDR3 reads CASSHGTKGLEQFF. In nucleotides, the CDR3 is TGTGCCAGCAGTCATGGGACTAAAGGTCTGGAGCAGTTCTTC. V is TRBV27 and J is TRBJ2-1; 7 positions match TRBD2. The germline V gene encodes CDR1 MNHEY and CDR2 SMNVEV (reference sequence). The V segment lost 5 bases and the J segment 10 bases; nucleotides outside the gene matches: 11. This CDR3 spans 14 amino acids.